This T cell receptor beta chain was obtained from a study of OX40 agonist ivuxolimab in advanced cancers. Study background: Dose-escalation patients suffered from hepatocellular carcinoma, melanoma, renal cell or head and neck cancer. Participants, about 83% male, averaged about 59 years of age, ranging from about 23 to 90. General study results and limits: CD4+ and CD8+ blood T cells expanded clonally by week 6 at 0.1 to 3.0 mg/kg.

Data came from immunoSEQ multiplex PCR; TCRdb stores just in-frame clones and leaves some out. The table has 85,000 to 100,000 clones, about 85% seen once. Per germline, CDR1 LGHNA and CDR2 YSLEER. V lost 4 bases and J lost 2; bases outside the gene matches: 9. This CDR3 region has 16 residues. For this clone: What it binds is not known.

The receptor was derived from an adult with an advanced solid tumor such as melanoma, head and neck, liver or kidney cancer. This material consisted of CD4+ or CD8+ T cells sorted from blood, taken in a trial of the OX40 agonist ivuxolimab. The genes are TRBV4-3 and TRBJ2-3, with TRBD1 matching over 7 bases. The chain's CDR3 is CASSPRQGVYTDTQYF. The CDR3 nucleotides read TGCGCCAGCAGCCCCCGACAGGGAGTGTACACAGATACGCAGTATTTT.